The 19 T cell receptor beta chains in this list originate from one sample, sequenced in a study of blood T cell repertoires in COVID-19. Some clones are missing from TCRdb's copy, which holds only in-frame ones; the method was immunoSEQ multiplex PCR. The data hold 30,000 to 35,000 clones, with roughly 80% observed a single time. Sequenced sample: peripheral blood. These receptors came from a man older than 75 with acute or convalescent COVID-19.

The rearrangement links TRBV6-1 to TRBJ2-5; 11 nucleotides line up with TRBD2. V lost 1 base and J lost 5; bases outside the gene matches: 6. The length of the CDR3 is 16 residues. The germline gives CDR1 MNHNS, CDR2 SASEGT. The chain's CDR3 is CASSEVTSGGRETQYF. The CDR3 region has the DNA TGTGCCAGCAGTGAAGTAACTAGCGGGGGTCGGGAGACCCAGTACTTC.

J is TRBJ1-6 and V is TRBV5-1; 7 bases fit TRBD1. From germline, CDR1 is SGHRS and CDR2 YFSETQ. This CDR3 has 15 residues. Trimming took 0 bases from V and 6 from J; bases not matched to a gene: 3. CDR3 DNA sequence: TGCGCCAGCAGCTTGGCAGGGGGGTTTAATTCACCCCTCCACTTT. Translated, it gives CASSLAGGFNSPLHF.

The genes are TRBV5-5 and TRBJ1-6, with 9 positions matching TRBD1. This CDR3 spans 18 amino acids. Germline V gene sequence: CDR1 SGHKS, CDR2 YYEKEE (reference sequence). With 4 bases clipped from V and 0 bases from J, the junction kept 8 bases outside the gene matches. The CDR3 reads CASSITGGLSSYNSPLHF. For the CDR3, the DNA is TGTGCCAGCAGCATTACAGGGGGCCTGAGCTCCTATAATTCACCCCTCCACTTT. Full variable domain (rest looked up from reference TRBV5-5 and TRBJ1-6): DAGVTQSPTHLIKTRGQQVTLRCSPISGHKSVSWYQQVLGQGPQFIFQYYEKEERGRGNFPDRFSARQFPNYSSELNVNALLLGDSALYLCASSITGGLSSYNSPLHFGNGTRLTVT.

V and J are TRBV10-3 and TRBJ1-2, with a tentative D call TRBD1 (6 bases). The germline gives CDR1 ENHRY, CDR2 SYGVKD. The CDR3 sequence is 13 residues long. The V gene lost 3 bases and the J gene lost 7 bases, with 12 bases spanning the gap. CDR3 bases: TGTGCCATCAGTGAAGGGGGTGGGGGTGGCTACACCTTC. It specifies CAISEGGGGGYTF.

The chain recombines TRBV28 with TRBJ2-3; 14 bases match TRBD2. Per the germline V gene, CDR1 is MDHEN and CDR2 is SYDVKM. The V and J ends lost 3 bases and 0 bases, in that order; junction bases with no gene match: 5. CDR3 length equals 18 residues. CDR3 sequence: CASSFSRTSGGSTDTQYF. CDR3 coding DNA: TGTGCCAGCAGTTTTTCTAGGACTAGCGGGGGGAGCACAGATACGCAGTATTTT.

The CDR3 DNA follows: TGTGCCAGCAGCCAAGATTACGGGGCTAGCGGGGGCTACGAGCAGTACTTC. Translation gives CASSQDYGASGGYEQYF. This chain connects TRBV4-2 to TRBJ2-7, with TRBD2 matching 10 bases. The CDR3 loop spans 17 amino acids. Per germline, CDR1 LGHNA and CDR2 YNFKEQ. Trimming cost V 0 bases and J 3 bases; bases outside gene matches: 8.

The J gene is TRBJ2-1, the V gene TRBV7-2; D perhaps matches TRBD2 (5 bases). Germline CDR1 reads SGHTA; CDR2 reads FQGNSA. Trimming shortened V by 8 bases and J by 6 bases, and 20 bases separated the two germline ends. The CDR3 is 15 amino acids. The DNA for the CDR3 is TGTGCCAGCTACGTGCGGGCTAGCTCTTTCAATGAGCAGTTCTTC. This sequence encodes CASYVRASSFNEQFF.

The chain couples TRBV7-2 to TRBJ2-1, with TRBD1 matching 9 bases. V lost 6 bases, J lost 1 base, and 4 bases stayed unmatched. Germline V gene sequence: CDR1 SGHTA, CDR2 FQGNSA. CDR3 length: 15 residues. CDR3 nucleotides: TGTGCCAGCAGTCTACAGGGGGCGTCCTACAATGAGCAGTTCTTC. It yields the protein CASSLQGASYNEQFF.

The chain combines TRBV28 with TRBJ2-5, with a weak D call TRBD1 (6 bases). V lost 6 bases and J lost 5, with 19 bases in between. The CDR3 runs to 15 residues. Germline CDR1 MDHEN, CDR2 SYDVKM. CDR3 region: CASSSPRGSAETQYF. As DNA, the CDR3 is TGTGCCAGCAGCTCCCCGAGGGGGTCAGCGGAGACCCAGTACTTC.

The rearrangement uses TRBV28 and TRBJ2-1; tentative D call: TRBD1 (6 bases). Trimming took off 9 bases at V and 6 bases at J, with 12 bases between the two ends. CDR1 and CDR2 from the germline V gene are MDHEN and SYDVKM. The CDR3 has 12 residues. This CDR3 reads CASYWTVNEQFF. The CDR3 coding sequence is TGTGCCAGTTACTGGACAGTCAATGAGCAGTTCTTC. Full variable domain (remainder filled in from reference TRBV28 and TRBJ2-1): DVKVTQSSRYLVKRTGEKVFLECVQDMDHENMFWYRQDPGLGLRLIYFSYDVKMKEKGDIPEGYSVSREKKERFSLILESASTNQTSMYLCASYWTVNEQFFGPGTRLTVL.

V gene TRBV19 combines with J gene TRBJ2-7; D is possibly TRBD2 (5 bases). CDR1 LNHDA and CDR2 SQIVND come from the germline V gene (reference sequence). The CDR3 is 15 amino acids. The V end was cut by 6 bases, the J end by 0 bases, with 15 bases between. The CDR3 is CASRQDGRGSYEQYF. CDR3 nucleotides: TGTGCCAGTAGACAAGACGGACGGGGCTCCTACGAGCAGTACTTC.

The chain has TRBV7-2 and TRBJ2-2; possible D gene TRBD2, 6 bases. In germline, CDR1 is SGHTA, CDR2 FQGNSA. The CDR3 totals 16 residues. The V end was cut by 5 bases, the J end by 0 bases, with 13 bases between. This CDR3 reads CASSPHGTSNTGELFF. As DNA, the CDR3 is TGTGCCAGCAGCCCCCACGGGACTTCGAACACCGGGGAGCTGTTTTTT.

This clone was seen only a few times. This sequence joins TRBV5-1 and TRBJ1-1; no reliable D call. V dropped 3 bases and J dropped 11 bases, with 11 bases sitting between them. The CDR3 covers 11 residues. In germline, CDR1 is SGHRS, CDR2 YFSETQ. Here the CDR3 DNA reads TGCGCCAGCAGCTCCCCGGGGAAGGCTTTCTTT. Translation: CASSSPGKAFF.

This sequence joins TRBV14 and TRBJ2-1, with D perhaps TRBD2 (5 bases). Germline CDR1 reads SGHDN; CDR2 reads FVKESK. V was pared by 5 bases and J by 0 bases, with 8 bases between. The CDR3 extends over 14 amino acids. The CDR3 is CASSLGSSYNEQFF. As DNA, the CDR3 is TGTGCCAGCAGCTTGGGGAGCTCCTACAATGAGCAGTTCTTC.

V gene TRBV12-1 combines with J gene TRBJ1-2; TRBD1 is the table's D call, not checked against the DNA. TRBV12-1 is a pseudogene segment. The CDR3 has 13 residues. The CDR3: CASSPRQGNGYTF. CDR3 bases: TGTGCCAGCAGCCCTAGACAGGGAAACGGCTACACCTTC.

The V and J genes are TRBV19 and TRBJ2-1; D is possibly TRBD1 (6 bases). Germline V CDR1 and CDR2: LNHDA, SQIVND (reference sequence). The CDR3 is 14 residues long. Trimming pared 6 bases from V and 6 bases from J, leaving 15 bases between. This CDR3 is CASRATGRGNEQFF. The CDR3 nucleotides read TGTGCCAGTAGGGCGACAGGAAGAGGCAATGAGCAGTTCTTC. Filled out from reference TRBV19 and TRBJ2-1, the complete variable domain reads DGGITQSPKYLFRKEGQNVTLSCEQNLNHDAMYWYRQDPGQGLRLIYYSQIVNDFQKGDIAEGYSVSREKKESFPLTVTSAQKNPTAFYLCASRATGRGNEQFFGPGTRLTVL.

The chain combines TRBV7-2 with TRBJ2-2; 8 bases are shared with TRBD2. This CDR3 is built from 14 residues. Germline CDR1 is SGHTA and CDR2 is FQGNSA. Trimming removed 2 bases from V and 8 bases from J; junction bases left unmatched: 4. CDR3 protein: CASSLWTSPGELFF. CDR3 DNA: TGTGCCAGCAGCTTATGGACTAGCCCTGGGGAGCTGTTTTTT.

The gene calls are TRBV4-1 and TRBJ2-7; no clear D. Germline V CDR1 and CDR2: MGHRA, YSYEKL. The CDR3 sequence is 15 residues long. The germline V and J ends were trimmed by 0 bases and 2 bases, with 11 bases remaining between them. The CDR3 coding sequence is TGCGCCAGCAGCCAAGAGGGCCAGGCCCCCTACGAGCAGTACTTC. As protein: CASSQEGQAPYEQYF.

The CDR3 DNA is TGTGCCAGCAGCTCCCCCGGGGGGGGTAAGACCCAGTACTTC. Its translation is CASSSPGGGKTQYF. The chain carries TRBV7-9 and TRBJ2-5; 8 positions agree with TRBD2. This CDR3 contains 14 residues. CDR1 is SEHNR and CDR2 is FQNEAQ in the germline V gene (reference sequence). Trimming took 4 bases from V and 6 from J; bases not matched to a gene: 7. The variable domain in full, completed from reference TRBV7-9 and TRBJ2-5, reads DTGVSQNPRHKITKRGQNVTFRCDPISEHNRLYWYRQTLGQGPEFLTYFQNEAQLEKSRLLSDRFSAERPKGSFSTLEIQRTEQGDSAMYLCASSSPGGGKTQYFGPGTRLLVL.